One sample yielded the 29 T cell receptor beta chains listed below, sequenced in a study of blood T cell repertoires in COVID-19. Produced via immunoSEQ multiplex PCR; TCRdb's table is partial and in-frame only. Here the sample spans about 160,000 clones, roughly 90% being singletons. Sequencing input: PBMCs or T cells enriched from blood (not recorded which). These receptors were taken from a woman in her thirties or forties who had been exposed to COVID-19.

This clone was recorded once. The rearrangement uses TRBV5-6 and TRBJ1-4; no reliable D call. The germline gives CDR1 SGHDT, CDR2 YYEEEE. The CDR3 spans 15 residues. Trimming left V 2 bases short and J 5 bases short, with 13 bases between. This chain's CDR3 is CASSFWSGQNEKLFF. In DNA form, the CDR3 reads TGTGCCAGCAGCTTTTGGTCAGGCCAAAATGAAAAACTGTTTTTT.

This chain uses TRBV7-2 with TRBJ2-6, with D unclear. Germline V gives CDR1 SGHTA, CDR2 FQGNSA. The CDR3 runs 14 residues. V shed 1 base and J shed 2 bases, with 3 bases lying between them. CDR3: CASSLEPGANVLTF. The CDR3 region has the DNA TGTGCCAGCAGCTTAGAGCCTGGGGCCAACGTCCTGACTTTC.

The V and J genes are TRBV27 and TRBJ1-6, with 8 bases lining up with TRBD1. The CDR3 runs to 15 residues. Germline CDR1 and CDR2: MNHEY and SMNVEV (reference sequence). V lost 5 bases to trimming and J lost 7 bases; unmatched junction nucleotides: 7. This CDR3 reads CASSPRDRKNSPLHF. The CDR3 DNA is TGTGCCAGCAGTCCCCGGGACAGGAAGAATTCACCCCTCCACTTT.

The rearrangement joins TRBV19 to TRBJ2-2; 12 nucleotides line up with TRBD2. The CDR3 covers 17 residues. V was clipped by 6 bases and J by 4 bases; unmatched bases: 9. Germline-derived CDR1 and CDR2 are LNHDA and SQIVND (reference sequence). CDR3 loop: CASRPRTSGTGTGELFF. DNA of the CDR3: TGTGCCAGTAGACCCAGGACTAGCGGGACGGGCACCGGGGAGCTGTTTTTT.

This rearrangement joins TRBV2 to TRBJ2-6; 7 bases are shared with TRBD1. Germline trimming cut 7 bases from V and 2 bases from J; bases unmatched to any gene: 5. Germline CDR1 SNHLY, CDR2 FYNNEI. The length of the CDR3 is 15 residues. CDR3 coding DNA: TGTGCCAGCACTGACAGGGCCCCTGGGGCCAACGTCCTGACTTTC. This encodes CASTDRAPGANVLTF.

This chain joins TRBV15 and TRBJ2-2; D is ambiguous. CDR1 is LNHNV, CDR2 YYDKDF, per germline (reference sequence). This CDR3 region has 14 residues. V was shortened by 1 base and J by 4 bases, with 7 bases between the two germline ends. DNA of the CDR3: TGTGCCACCAGCAGAGGCGGAATCACCGGGGAGCTGTTTTTT. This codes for CATSRGGITGELFF.

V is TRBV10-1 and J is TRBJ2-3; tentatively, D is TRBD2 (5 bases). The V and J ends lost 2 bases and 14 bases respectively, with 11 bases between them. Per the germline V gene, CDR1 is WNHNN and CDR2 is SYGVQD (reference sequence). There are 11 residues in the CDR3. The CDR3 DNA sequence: TGCGCCAGCAGTGAGAACGGGATGCCGTATTTT. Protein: CASSENGMPYF.

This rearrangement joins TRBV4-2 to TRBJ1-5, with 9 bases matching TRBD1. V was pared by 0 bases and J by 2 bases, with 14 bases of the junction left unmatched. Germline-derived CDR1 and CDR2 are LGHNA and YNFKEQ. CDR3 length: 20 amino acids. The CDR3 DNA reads TGTGCCAGCAGCCAAGAAATTATGGGCGTACAGGGGGCTCGCAATCAGCCCCAGCATTTT. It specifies CASSQEIMGVQGARNQPQHF.

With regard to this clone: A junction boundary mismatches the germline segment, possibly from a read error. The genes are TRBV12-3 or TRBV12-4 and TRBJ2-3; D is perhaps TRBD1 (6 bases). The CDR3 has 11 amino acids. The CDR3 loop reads CASSSSYDRCF. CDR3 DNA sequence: TGTGCCAGCAGTTCGTCCTATGACAGGTGTTTT.

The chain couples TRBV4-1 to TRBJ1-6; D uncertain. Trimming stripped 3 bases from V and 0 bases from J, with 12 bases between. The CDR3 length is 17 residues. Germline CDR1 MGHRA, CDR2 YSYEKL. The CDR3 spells CASSQETLSSYNSPLHF. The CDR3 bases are TGCGCCAGCAGCCAGGAGACTCTCAGCTCCTATAATTCACCCCTCCACTTT.

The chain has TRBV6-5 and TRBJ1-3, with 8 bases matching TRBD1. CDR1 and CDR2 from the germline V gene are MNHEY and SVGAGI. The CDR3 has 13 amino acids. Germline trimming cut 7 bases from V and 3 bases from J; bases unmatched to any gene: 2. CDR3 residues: CASTRGLGNTIYF. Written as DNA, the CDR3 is TGTGCCAGCACCAGGGGGCTTGGAAACACCATATATTTT.

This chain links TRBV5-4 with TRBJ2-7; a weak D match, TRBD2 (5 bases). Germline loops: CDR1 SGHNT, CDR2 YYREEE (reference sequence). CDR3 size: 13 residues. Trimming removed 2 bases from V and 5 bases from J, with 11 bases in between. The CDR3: CASSLKRSNEQYF. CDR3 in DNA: TGTGCCAGCAGCTTAAAGCGGTCTAACGAGCAGTACTTC.

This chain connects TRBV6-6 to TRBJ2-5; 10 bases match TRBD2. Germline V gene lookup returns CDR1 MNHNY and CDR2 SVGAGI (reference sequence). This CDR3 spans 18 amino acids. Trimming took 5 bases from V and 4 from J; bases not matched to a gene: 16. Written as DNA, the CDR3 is TGTGCCAGCAGTCTAATAGGGCTAGCGGGAGAGGGTGGAGAGACCCAGTACTTC. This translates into CASSLIGLAGEGGETQYF.

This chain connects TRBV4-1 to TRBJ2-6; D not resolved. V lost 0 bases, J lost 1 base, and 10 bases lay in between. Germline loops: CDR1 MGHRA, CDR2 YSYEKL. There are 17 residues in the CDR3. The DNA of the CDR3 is TGCGCCAGCAGCCAAGAAGGTGGAGTTTCTGGGGCCAACGTCCTGACTTTC. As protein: CASSQEGGVSGANVLTF.

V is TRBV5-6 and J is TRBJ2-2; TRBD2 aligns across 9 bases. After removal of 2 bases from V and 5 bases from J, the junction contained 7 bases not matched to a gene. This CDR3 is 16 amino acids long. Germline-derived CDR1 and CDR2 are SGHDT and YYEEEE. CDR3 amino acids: CASSFILAGYTGELFF. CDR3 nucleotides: TGTGCCAGCAGCTTTATACTAGCGGGTTATACCGGGGAGCTGTTTTTT.

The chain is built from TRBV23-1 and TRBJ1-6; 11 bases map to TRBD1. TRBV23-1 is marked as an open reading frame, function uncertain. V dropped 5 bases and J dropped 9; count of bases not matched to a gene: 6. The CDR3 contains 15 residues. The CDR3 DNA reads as TGCGCCAGCAGTTGCCGGGACAGGGGGACTTCACCCCTCCACTTT. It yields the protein CASSCRDRGTSPLHF.

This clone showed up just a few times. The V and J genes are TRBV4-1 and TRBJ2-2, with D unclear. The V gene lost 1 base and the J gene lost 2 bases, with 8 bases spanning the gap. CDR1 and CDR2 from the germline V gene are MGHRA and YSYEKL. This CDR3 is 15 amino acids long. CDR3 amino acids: CASSQVQRNTGELFF. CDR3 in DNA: TGCGCCAGCAGCCAAGTGCAGCGAAACACCGGGGAGCTGTTTTTT.

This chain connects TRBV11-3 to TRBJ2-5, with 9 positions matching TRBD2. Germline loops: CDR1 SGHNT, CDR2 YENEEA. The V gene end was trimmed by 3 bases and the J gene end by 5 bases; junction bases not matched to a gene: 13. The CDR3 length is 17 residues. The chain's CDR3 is CASSFGRGGRAAETQYF. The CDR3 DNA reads TGTGCCAGCAGCTTTGGTCGCGGCGGGAGGGCCGCTGAGACCCAGTACTTC.

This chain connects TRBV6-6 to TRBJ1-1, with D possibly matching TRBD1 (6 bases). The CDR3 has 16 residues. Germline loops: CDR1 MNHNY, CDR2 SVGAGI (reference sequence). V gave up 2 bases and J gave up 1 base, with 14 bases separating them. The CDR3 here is CASSYVGGARNTEAFF. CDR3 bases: TGTGCCAGCAGTTACGTCGGGGGGGCAAGGAACACTGAAGCTTTCTTT.

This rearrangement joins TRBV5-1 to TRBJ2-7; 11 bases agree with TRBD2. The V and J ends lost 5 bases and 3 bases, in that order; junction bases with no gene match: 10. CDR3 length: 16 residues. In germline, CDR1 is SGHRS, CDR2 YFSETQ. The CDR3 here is CASSLDSSGRYYEQYF. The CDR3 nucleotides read TGCGCCAGCAGTCTCGACTCTAGCGGGAGGTACTACGAGCAGTACTTC.

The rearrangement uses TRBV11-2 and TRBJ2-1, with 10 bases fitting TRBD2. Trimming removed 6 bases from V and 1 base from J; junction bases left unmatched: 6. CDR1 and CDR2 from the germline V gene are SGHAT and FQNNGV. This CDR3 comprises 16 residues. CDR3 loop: CASSPSSGGSYNEQFF. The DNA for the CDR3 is TGTGCCAGCAGTCCATCTAGCGGGGGTTCCTACAATGAGCAGTTCTTC.

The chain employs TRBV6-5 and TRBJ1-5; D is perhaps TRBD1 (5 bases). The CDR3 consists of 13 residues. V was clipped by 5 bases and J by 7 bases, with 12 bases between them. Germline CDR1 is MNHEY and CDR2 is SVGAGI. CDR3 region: CASSRPGDQPQHF. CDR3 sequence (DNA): TGTGCCAGCAGTAGACCGGGGGACCAGCCCCAGCATTTT.

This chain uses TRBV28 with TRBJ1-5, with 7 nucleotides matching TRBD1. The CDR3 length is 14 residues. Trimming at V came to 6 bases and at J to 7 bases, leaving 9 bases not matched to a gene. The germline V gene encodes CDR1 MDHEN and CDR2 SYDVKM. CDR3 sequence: CASRSEGARQPQHF. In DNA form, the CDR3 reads TGTGCCAGCAGAAGCGAGGGGGCAAGGCAGCCCCAGCATTTT. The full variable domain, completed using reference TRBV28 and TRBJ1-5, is DVKVTQSSRYLVKRTGEKVFLECVQDMDHENMFWYRQDPGLGLRLIYFSYDVKMKEKGDIPEGYSVSREKKERFSLILESASTNQTSMYLCASRSEGARQPQHFGDGTRLSIL.

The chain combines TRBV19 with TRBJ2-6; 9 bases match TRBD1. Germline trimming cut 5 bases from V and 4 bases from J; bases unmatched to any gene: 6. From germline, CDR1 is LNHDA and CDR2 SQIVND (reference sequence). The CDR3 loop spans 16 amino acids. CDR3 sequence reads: CASSVQGARGANVLTF. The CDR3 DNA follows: TGTGCCAGTAGTGTACAGGGGGCGCGGGGGGCCAACGTCCTGACTTTC. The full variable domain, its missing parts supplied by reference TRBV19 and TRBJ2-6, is DGGITQSPKYLFRKEGQNVTLSCEQNLNHDAMYWYRQDPGQGLRLIYYSQIVNDFQKGDIAEGYSVSREKKESFPLTVTSAQKNPTAFYLCASSVQGARGANVLTFGAGSRLTVL.

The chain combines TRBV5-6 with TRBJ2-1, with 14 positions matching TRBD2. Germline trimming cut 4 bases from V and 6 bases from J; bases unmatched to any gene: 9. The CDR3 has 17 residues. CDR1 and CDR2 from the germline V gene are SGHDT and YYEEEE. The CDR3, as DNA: TGTGCCAGCAGCCCAGGGACTAGCGGGAGTGCCCGCAATGAGCAGTTCTTC. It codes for CASSPGTSGSARNEQFF.

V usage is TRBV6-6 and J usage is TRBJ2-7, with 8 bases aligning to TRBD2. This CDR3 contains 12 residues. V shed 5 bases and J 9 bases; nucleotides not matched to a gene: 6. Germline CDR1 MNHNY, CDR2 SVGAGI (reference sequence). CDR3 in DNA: TGTGCCAGCAGTGCACAGGCGGGGGGGCAGTACTTC. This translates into CASSAQAGGQYF.

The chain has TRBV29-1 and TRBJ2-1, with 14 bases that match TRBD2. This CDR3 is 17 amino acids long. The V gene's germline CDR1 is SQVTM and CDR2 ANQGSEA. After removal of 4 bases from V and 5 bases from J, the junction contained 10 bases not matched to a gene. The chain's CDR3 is CSVGRRLAGGSNNEQFF. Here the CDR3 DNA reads TGCAGCGTTGGCCGTAGACTAGCGGGAGGGAGCAACAATGAGCAGTTCTTC.

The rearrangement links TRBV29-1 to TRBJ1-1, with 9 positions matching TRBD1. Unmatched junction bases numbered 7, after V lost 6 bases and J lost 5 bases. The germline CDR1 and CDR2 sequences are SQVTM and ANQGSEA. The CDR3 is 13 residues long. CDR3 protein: CSVGQGPDTEAFF. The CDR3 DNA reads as TGCAGCGTCGGACAGGGGCCGGATACTGAAGCTTTCTTT. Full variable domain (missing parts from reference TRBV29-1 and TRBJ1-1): SAVISQKPSRDICQRGTSLTIQCQVDSQVTMMFWYRQQPGQSLTLIATANQGSEATYESGFVIDKFPISRPNLTFSTLTVSNMSPEDSSIYLCSVGQGPDTEAFFGQGTRLTVV.

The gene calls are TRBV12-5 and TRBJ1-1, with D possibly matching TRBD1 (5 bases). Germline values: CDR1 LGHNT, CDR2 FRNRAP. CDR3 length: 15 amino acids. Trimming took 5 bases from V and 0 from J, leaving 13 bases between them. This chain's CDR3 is CASGPDPGMNTEAFF. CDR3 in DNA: TGTGCTAGTGGTCCCGACCCAGGGATGAACACTGAAGCTTTCTTT.